Shown below are 24 T cell receptor beta chains from a single sample sequenced in a study of a mutant IDH1 vaccine in newly diagnosed glioma. The repertoire was sequenced with immunoSEQ multiplex PCR; TCRdb's copy has only in-frame clones and lacks some. Of about 52,000 clones listed, less than 85% are singletons. The antigens for these receptors are not known. Time point reported: week 47, end of study. Alongside topical imiquimod, each dose of vaccine comprised 300 ug of mutant IDH1 20-mer peptide. Sequencing was performed on PBMCs, taken from a glioma patient whose treatment included an IDH1 peptide vaccine. The receptor set was obtained from a woman in her thirties or forties with glioma. Some clones in this sample may be carry-over from other donors' samples.

This clone has only a few counts. The chain couples TRBV9 to TRBJ2-2; possibly TRBD1 for D (6 bases). Per germline, CDR1 SGDLS and CDR2 YYNGEE. This CDR3 contains 15 residues. Trimming took off 1 base at V and 6 bases at J, with 13 bases between the two ends. The CDR3 is CASSVTGMGSGELFF. In DNA form, the CDR3 reads TGTGCCAGCAGCGTAACAGGGATGGGGTCCGGGGAGCTGTTTTTT.

This clone was seen only a few times. The chain employs TRBV30 and TRBJ2-2; D remains unclear. Trimming removed 1 base at V and 7 bases at J, with 10 bases between. Germline V CDR1 and CDR2: GTSNPN, SVGIG (reference sequence). The CDR3 contains 13 residues. This chain's CDR3 is CAWSDLRIGELFF. CDR3 sequence (DNA): TGTGCCTGGAGTGATTTACGCATCGGGGAGCTGTTTTTT.

This clone rates as medium-sized. This rearrangement joins TRBV10-1 to TRBJ1-4; D remains ambiguous. The CDR3 has 13 residues. Germline V gene data show CDR1 as WNHNN and CDR2 as SYGVQD (reference sequence). With 2 bases removed from V and 10 bases from J, the gap between germline ends came to 11 bases. The CDR3 region has the DNA TGCGCCAGCAGTGAGCAAGAGAGCAGAAAACTGTTTTTT. Its protein is CASSEQESRKLFF.

The chain links TRBV7-9 to TRBJ1-5; D remains unclear. The V gene lost 1 base and the J gene lost 6 bases, with 7 bases spanning the gap. Germline CDR1 is SEHNR and CDR2 is FQNEAQ (reference sequence). CDR3 length: 13 amino acids. The CDR3 is CASSLGVVQPQHF. The CDR3 nucleotides are TGTGCCAGCAGCTTAGGGGTTGTTCAGCCCCAGCATTTT.

The chain joins TRBV6-6 to TRBJ2-3; D is undetermined. V was trimmed by 0 bases and J by 7 bases, leaving 11 bases between them. CDR1 and CDR2 from the germline V gene are MNHNY and SVGAGI (reference sequence). This CDR3 is built from 14 residues. CDR3 protein: CASSYSLAGNTQYF. CDR3 coding DNA: TGTGCCAGCAGTTACTCATTAGCAGGAAATACGCAGTATTTT.

The rearrangement joins TRBV6-6 to TRBJ2-3, with 8 bases aligning to TRBD2. CDR1 and CDR2 (germline): MNHNY, SVGAGI (reference sequence). CDR3 length: 14 amino acids. J was trimmed by 3 bases and V by 2 bases; bases with no gene match: 1. The chain's CDR3 is CASSYRGGTDTQYF. CDR3 coding DNA: TGTGCCAGCAGTTACCGGGGGGGTACAGATACGCAGTATTTT.

V usage is TRBV5-1 and J usage is TRBJ1-2; maybe TRBD1 (5 bases). Trimming took 5 bases from V and 2 from J, leaving 10 bases between them. The CDR3 loop spans 13 amino acids. Germline CDR1 SGHRS, CDR2 YFSETQ. CDR3 protein: CASSPGTNYGYTF. The CDR3 region has the DNA TGCGCCAGCAGTCCAGGGACCAACTATGGCTACACCTTC.

The CDR3: CAWSVWGTASKSPLHF. The CDR3 DNA reads TGTGCCTGGAGTGTATGGGGGACGGCCTCAAAGTCACCCCTCCACTTT. The V call is TRBV30, the J call TRBJ1-6; perhaps TRBD1 as D (5 bases). V lost 0 bases to trimming and J lost 10 bases, with 19 bases between them. The germline V gene has CDR1 GTSNPN and CDR2 SVGIG (reference sequence). The CDR3 loop spans 16 amino acids.

V usage is TRBV5-1 and J usage is TRBJ2-7; D unclear. Germline V CDR1 and CDR2: SGHRS, YFSETQ. Trimming removed 2 bases at V and 6 bases at J, with 24 bases between. The CDR3 is 17 residues long. This CDR3 is CASSLGSTNSRVAEQYF. CDR3 nucleotides: TGCGCCAGCAGCTTAGGGTCGACAAATAGCCGGGTGGCCGAGCAGTACTTC.

The V call is TRBV30, the J call TRBJ1-2; TRBD1 matches at 8 bases. The V gene end was trimmed by 5 bases and the J gene end by 4 bases; junction bases not matched to a gene: 6. The CDR3 has 13 residues. CDR1 and CDR2 (germline): GTSNPN, SVGIG (reference sequence). CDR3 nucleotide sequence: TGTGCCTGGGGCAGGGACAGGCCCTATGGCTACACCTTC. It is translated as CAWGRDRPYGYTF. Complete variable domain (other parts from reference TRBV30 and TRBJ1-2): SQTIHQWPATLVQPVGSPLSLECTVEGTSNPNLYWYRQAAGRGLQLLFYSVGIGQISSEVPQNLSASRPQDRQFILSSKKLLLSDSGFYLCAWGRDRPYGYTFGSGTRLTVV.

The V and J genes are TRBV21-1 and TRBJ2-5; the table's D call TRBD1 went unverified against the DNA. TRBV21-1 is described as a pseudogene. This CDR3 region has 15 residues. CDR3 sequence: CAGLKGQGLQRAQYF. CDR3 DNA: TGTGCCGGCCTAAAAGGACAGGGCCTCCAACGGGCCCAGTACTTC.

This chain links TRBV4-1 with TRBJ2-7; TRBD1 aligns across 9 bases. Germline loops: CDR1 MGHRA, CDR2 YSYEKL. CDR3 length: 13 residues. V shed 5 bases, J shed 2 bases, and the junction held 1 base outside the gene matches. CDR3 amino acids: CASSRTGAYEQYF. The CDR3 coding sequence is TGCGCCAGCAGCAGGACAGGGGCCTACGAGCAGTACTTC.

This clone occurred a few times. The chain combines TRBV5-1 with TRBJ1-2; tentative D call: TRBD1 (5 bases). Germline CDR1 reads SGHRS; CDR2 reads YFSETQ. Between the trimmed V and J ends, which lost 0 bases and 7 bases, there was a span of 19 bases. CDR3 size: 16 residues. The CDR3 bases are TGCGCCAGCAGCTTGGCCGAGCAGGGCCGGTCTATTGGCTACACCTTC. As protein: CASSLAEQGRSIGYTF.

V usage is TRBV9 and J usage is TRBJ1-1; 9 bases are a match to TRBD1. J lost 3 bases, V lost 9 bases, and 6 bases had no gene match. CDR3 size: 13 residues. Germline V gives CDR1 SGDLS, CDR2 YYNGEE. DNA for the CDR3: TGTGCCAAGACGGGACAGGGAGACACTGAAGCTTTCTTT. Translated: CAKTGQGDTEAFF.

The V call is TRBV18, the J call TRBJ2-1; D is possibly TRBD1 (6 bases). The CDR3 loop spans 16 amino acids. Germline V lookup: CDR1 KGHSH, CDR2 LQKENI. V was pared by 2 bases and J by 7 bases, with 18 bases between. The CDR3 region has the DNA TGTGCCAGCTCACCAAGTAGGGGGACAACATCGAATGAGCAGTTCTTC. The encoded protein is CASSPSRGTTSNEQFF.

The V call is TRBV5-1, the J call TRBJ1-6, with unresolved D. Germline V gene sequence: CDR1 SGHRS, CDR2 YFSETQ. The CDR3 sequence is 14 residues long. Trimming took 4 bases from V and 6 from J, leaving 11 bases between them. Here the CDR3 DNA reads TGCGCCAGCAGCGAGGGTACAGTTAATTCACCCCTCCACTTT. Residues: CASSEGTVNSPLHF.

This clone was detected only once. This chain uses TRBV7-9 with TRBJ1-1; no clear D gene. This CDR3 has 14 residues. Trimming cost V 0 bases and J 3 bases, with 8 bases left between them. Per germline, CDR1 SEHNR and CDR2 FQNEAQ (reference sequence). CDR3 region: CASSLAGKDTEAFF. The CDR3 DNA reads as TGTGCCAGCAGCTTAGCGGGGAAAGACACTGAAGCTTTCTTT. The full variable domain, with the rest looked up from reference TRBV7-9 and TRBJ1-1, is DTGVSQNPRHKITKRGQNVTFRCDPISEHNRLYWYRQTLGQGPEFLTYFQNEAQLEKSRLLSDRFSAERPKGSFSTLEIQRTEQGDSAMYLCASSLAGKDTEAFFGQGTRLTVV.

This chain connects TRBV5-1 to TRBJ2-6; D is uncertain. Trimming took off 6 bases at V and 2 bases at J, with 12 bases between the two ends. This CDR3 is built from 15 residues. The V gene's germline CDR1 is SGHRS and CDR2 YFSETQ. CDR3 protein: CASMPGSTGANVLTF. CDR3 bases: TGCGCCAGCATGCCTGGGTCCACTGGGGCCAACGTCCTGACTTTC.

Here the CDR3 reads CASSPGTGPNHEQYF. CDR3 coding DNA: TGCGCCAGCAGCCCGGGGACAGGCCCGAACCACGAGCAGTACTTC. This chain links TRBV5-1 with TRBJ2-7; 8 positions match TRBD1. With V trimmed by 4 bases and J by 5 bases, 11 bases remained unmatched. CDR1 is SGHRS and CDR2 is YFSETQ in the germline V gene. The CDR3 contains 15 residues.

This chain uses TRBV15 with TRBJ1-5; 8 bases are shared with TRBD1. CDR1 and CDR2 from the germline V gene are LNHNV and YYDKDF (reference sequence). The V segment lost 0 bases and the J segment 0 bases; nucleotides outside the gene matches: 13. The CDR3 totals 20 residues. In DNA form, the CDR3 reads TGTGCCACCAGCAGAGATAACCGGGGCCAGGGGGCTGGTAGCAATCAGCCCCAGCATTTT. Encoded protein: CATSRDNRGQGAGSNQPQHF.

V and J are TRBV25-1 and TRBJ1-2; D is undetermined. The length of the CDR3 is 11 residues. Germline V gene data show CDR1 as MGHDK and CDR2 as SYGVNS. V lost 10 bases, J lost 4 bases, and 10 bases lay in between. The CDR3 coding sequence is TGTGCCACCGTTGCATCCTATGGCTACACCTTC. Encoded protein: CATVASYGYTF.

The chain couples TRBV5-1 to TRBJ2-5, with 7 bases aligning to TRBD1. Germline CDR1 and CDR2: SGHRS and YFSETQ. This CDR3 spans 17 amino acids. Trimming took 0 bases from V and 1 from J; bases not matched to a gene: 9. The CDR3 DNA reads as TGCGCCAGCAGCTTGGTGTCCCGGACAGGACCCCAAGAGACCCAGTACTTC. Translated, it gives CASSLVSRTGPQETQYF.

V and J are TRBV9 and TRBJ2-3; 9 nucleotides line up with TRBD2. Trimming cost V 1 base and J 4 bases; bases outside gene matches: 4. Germline-derived CDR1 and CDR2 are SGDLS and YYNGEE. The length of the CDR3 is 15 residues. The DNA of the CDR3 is TGTGCCAGCAGCGTACGAGCGGGGGGCCCAGATACGCAGTATTTT. Translating it yields CASSVRAGGPDTQYF. The whole variable domain, filled in from reference TRBV9 and TRBJ2-3, reads DSGVTQTPKHLITATGQRVTLRCSPRSGDLSVYWYQQSLDQGLQFLIQYYNGEERAKGNILERFSAQQFPDLHSELNLSSLELGDSALYFCASSVRAGGPDTQYFGPGTRLTVL.

This rearrangement joins TRBV27 to TRBJ2-1; 8 positions match TRBD2. Trimming took 6 bases from V and 5 from J; bases not matched to a gene: 12. Germline-derived CDR1 and CDR2 are MNHEY and SMNVEV (reference sequence). The CDR3 has 16 amino acids. CDR3 residues: CASSPTGVAGNNEQFF. The DNA of the CDR3 is TGTGCCAGCAGCCCTACGGGAGTAGCGGGGAACAATGAGCAGTTCTTC.